These T cell receptor beta chains were read from a single sample in a study of T-cell reconstitution after alpha-beta-depleted transplantation in children. TCRdb ran MiXCR on the PCR reads and lists one entry per CDR3 protein. The top ten hold 9.1% of the sample, which has some 300,000 distinct CDR3 sequences, 7.5% to 9% seen once. The specimen comprised peripheral blood, sampled 360 days after TCRalphabeta/CD19-depleted stem cell transplant. These receptors were taken from a female patient aged 2-10 years who had a stem cell transplant for Fanconi anemia, so the T cells may come from the graft donor. Each CDR3 is given with its conserved first and last residue. The D gene is left open where the match is weak. A clone size is listed for some rows: how often the clone was seen (once, few, many), or a class if it is expanded.

TRBJ2-1	TRBD2	TRBV12-5	many	CASGLVRGGEQFF
TRBJ2-1	TRBD2	TRBV28	many	CASRASGDYNEQFF
TRBJ2-1	NA	TRBV28	many	CASSPRGVQVSPINYNEQFF
TRBJ1-4	NA	TRBV9	NA	CASSVDGREKLFF
TRBJ1-2	NA	TRBV7-9	NA	CASSRSPGGYTF
TRBJ2-5	TRBD2	TRBV7-2	few	CASSVLRTSTAKTQYF
TRBJ2-7	NA	TRBV20-1	many	CSASGGAYEQYF
TRBJ2-2	NA	TRBV27	many	CASSLSGAGELFF
TRBJ2-2	NA	TRBV5-1	many	CASSLALRGTGELFF
TRBJ2-1	TRBD1	TRBV5-1	few	CASSPIGGAWNEQFF
TRBJ1-1	TRBD1	TRBV6-1	NA	CASSRDRVFEAFF
TRBJ2-1	NA	TRBV7-2	many	CAALSYSYNEQFF
TRBJ1-1	NA	TRBV27	many	CASSFQGTNTEAFF
TRBJ2-1	TRBD1	TRBV20-1	NA	CSARDKGQGFISEQFF
TRBJ2-7	NA	TRBV20-1	few	CSAPRYESSYEQYF
TRBJ2-1	NA	TRBV5-6	few	CASSLPTPTSYNEQFF
TRBJ2-7	TRBD1	TRBV11-2	NA	CASSLDRWTGDYEQYF
TRBJ2-5	NA	TRBV12-3/TRBV12-4	NA	CASSSLEGIQETQYF
TRBJ1-5	NA	TRBV5-1	many	CASSPTIGDQPQHF
TRBJ1-3	TRBD1	TRBV20-1	many	CSATPGTGEFNTIYF
TRBJ1-3	NA	TRBV7-9	many	CASSSEVPGRVAHRANTIYF
TRBJ2-5	TRBD1	TRBV6-2/TRBV6-3	many	CASGKDRGGETQYF
TRBJ2-7	NA	TRBV29-1	many	CSGLGQQKPYEQYF
TRBJ1-2	TRBD1	TRBV6-1	NA	CASSEISGGAGGYTF
TRBJ1-1	NA	TRBV7-6	NA	CASSTTGPLGGEAFF
TRBJ2-7	TRBD2	TRBV11-1	many	CASRSDLAGAYEQYF
TRBJ2-2	NA	TRBV14	NA	CASSRTGEVTGELFF
TRBJ2-7	NA	TRBV4-3	NA	CASSHKAFPGLTFYEQYF
TRBJ1-4	NA	TRBV6-2/TRBV6-3	many	CASQRGAYEKLFF
TRBJ2-1	NA	TRBV15	many	CATSRDLEESSYNEQFF
TRBJ1-2	NA	TRBV5-1	NA	CASSLGEAGARRGYTF
TRBJ1-4	NA	TRBV7-2	few	CASSNTLGEKLFF
TRBJ2-3	NA	TRBV3-1	many	CASSQVDLGSDTQYF